This T cell receptor (beta chain) was sequenced for a study of T cell changes during pregnancy in multiple sclerosis. Per the germline V gene, CDR1 is SNHLY and CDR2 is FYNNEI. Trimming removed 4 bases from V and 4 bases from J; junction bases left unmatched: 13. This CDR3 has 18 residues. Assay: immunoSEQ multiplex PCR; the TCRdb copy retains only in-frame clones and omits some. The top ten hold around 1.6% of the sample, which has about 68,000 clones, roughly nine tenths seen once. This TCR derives from a female donor with multiple sclerosis, enrolled in a pregnancy study. The sequencing here drew on peripheral blood, taken in the third trimester of pregnancy. This chain uses TRBV2 with TRBJ2-3, with 11 bases that match TRBD1. CDR3 sequence (DNA): TGTGCCAGCAGTGTTGATCGGACAGGGGGCGAGGGGGCAGATACGCAGTATTTT. As protein: CASSVDRTGGEGADTQYF.